A single TCR beta chain is shown here with its context. Its antigen is unidentified. These data come from a study of shared clonotypes between healthy human individuals. General study points: All-four-donor shared clonotypes had higher generation probabilities than non-shared clonotypes did.

Naive CD8 cells, CD45RO-negative and positively selected for CCR7, excluded terminally differentiated effector memory CD45RA+ cells. Sorted-subset replicate PCR reactions contained 200 to 250 ng DNA, corresponding to approximately 30,000 T cell genomes. This table comes from immunoSEQ multiplex PCR, and its TCRdb copy is limited to in-frame clones, with some not included. The sample lists about 2 million clones; about 94% were seen once. Trimming cost V 4 bases and J 3 bases; bases outside gene matches: 10. The CDR3 consists of 16 residues. Germline CDR1 SGHDT, CDR2 YYEEEE. This sequence originates from a man younger than 30 in good health. Input material: naive CD8+ T cells sorted from blood. The chain recombines TRBV5-6 with TRBJ2-7; 10 nucleotides match TRBD2. The CDR3 region is CASSAGLAKTGYEQYF. The CDR3 DNA reads TGTGCCAGCAGCGCGGGACTAGCGAAAACCGGCTACGAGCAGTACTTC.